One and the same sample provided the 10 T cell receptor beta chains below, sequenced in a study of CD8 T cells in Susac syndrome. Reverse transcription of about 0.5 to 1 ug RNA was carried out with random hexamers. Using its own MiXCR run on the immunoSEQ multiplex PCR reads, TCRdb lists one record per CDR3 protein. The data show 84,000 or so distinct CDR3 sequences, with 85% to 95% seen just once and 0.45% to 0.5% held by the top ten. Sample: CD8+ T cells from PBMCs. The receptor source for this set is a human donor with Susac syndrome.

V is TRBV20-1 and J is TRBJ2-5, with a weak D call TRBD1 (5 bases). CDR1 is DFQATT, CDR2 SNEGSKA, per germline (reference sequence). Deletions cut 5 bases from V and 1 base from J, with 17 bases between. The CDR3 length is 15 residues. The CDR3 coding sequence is TGCAGTGCTTTAGGTCAGGGCCCTCTCCAAGAGACCCAGTACTTC. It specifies CSALGQGPLQETQYF.

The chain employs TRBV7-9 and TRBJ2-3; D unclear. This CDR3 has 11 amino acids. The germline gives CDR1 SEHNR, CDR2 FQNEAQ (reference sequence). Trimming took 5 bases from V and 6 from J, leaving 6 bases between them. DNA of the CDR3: TGTGCCAGCAGCGTTCAGGATACGCAGTATTTT. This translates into CASSVQDTQYF.

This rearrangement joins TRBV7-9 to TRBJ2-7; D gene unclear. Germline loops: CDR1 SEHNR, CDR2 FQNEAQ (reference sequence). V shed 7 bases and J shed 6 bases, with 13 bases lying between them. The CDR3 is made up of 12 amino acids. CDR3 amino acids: CASTGRSGEQYF. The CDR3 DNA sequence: TGTGCCAGCACGGGTCGGTCGGGCGAGCAGTACTTC.

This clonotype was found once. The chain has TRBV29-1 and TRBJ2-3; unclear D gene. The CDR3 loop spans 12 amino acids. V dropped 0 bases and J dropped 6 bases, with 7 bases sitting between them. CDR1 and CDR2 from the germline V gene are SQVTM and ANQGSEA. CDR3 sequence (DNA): TGCAGCGTTGAAGAACACGGCGATACGCAGTATTTT. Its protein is CSVEEHGDTQYF.

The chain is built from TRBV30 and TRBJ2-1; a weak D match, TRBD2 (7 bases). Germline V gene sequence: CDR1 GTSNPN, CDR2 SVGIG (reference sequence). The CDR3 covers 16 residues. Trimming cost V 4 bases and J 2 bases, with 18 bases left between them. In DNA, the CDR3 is TGTGCCTGGACTAGCGCCTTAGGGGGGGCCTACAATGAGCAGTTCTTC. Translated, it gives CAWTSALGGAYNEQFF.

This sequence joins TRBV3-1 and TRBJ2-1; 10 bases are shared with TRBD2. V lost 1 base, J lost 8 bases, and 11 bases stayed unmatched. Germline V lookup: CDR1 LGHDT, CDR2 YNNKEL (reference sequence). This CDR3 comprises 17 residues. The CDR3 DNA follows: TGTGCCAGCAGCCAAGTAGGGAGCGGGAGGGGAAGTGATGAGCAGTTCTTC. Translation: CASSQVGSGRGSDEQFF.

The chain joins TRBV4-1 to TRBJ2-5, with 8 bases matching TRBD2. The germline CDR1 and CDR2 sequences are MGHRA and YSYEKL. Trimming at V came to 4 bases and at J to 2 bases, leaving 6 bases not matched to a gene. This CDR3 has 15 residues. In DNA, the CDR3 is TGCGCCAGCAGCCTGAATAGCGGGACACAAGAGACCCAGTACTTC. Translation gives CASSLNSGTQETQYF.

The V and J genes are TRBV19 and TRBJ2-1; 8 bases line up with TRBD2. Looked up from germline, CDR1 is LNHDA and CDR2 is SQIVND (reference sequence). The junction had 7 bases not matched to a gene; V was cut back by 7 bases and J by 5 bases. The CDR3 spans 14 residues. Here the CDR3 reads CASTDGGGHNEQFF. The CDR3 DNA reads TGTGCCAGTACCGACGGCGGGGGGCACAATGAGCAGTTCTTC.

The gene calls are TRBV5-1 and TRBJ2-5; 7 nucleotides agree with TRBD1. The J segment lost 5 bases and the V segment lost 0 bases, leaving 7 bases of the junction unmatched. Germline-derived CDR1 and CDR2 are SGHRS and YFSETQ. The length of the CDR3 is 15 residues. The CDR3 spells CASSLAGTVGETQYF. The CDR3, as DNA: TGCGCCAGCAGCTTGGCCGGGACAGTGGGGGAGACCCAGTACTTC. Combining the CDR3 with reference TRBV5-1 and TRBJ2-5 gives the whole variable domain KAGVTQTPRYLIKTRGQQVTLSCSPISGHRSVSWYQQTPGQGLQFLFEYFSETQRNKGNFPGRFSGRQFSNSRSEMNVSTLELGDSALYLCASSLAGTVGETQYFGPGTRLLVL.

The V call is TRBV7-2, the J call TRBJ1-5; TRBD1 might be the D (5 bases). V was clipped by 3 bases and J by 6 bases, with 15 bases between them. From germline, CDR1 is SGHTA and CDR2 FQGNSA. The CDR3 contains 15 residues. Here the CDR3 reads CASSLEGQVGQPQHF. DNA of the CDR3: TGTGCCAGCAGCTTGGAGGGGCAGGTGGGTCAGCCCCAGCATTTT.